This T cell receptor (beta chain) is from a study of beta chain features in type 1 diabetes (dated by TCRdb to 2016 to 2019). Regarding the study in general: Mean age, gender distribution, total cell number and subset yield were not different between patients and healthy donors. The study compared the TCRB repertoires of sorted circulating CD4+ T cell subsets in recently diagnosed type 1 diabetes patients with those in matched healthy donors. A total of about 100,000,000 sorted cells were examined across all samples, and RNA yield correlated strongly with the number of cells per subset. Regulatory and stem cell-like memory subsets were isolated from only 8 patients and roughly 8 healthy donors, whereas naive and central memory subsets came from all 28 donors.

As regards this clone: The specificity of this receptor is unknown. Per-base quality was not reported, and no clone a single base away is much larger than it.

CDR1 and CDR2, looked up from the germline V gene (reference sequence), are GTSNPN and SVGIG. Germline trimming: 0 bases from V, 4 bases from J; junction bases outside gene matches: 9. The CDR3 measures 15 amino acids from cysteine to phenylalanine. Only the CDR3 region is kept as DNA, spanning 45 bases read in frame from base 1. All of the isolated RNA was reverse transcribed with the High Capacity cDNA Reverse Transcription Kit, so expressed TCRB transcripts were sequenced. Deep immunoSEQ sequencing was applied to naive, central memory and regulatory T cell samples, giving an average of approximately 4 million total reads per sample. Sorted cells were lysed in RLT buffer, and RNA was extracted using DNase-treated RNeasy Micro or Mini kits according to cell number. Each cell subset was processed separately to prevent cross-contamination, with patient and healthy donor samples processed together. The immunoSEQ multiplex PCR was used to amplify TCRB sequences from cDNA, generating 87-bp fragments that spanned the CDR3 region. The amplicons were sequenced using the Illumina HiSeq platform. As for how the authors treated the data: PCR bias was computationally corrected using synthetic template baselines, reads within Hamming distance 2 were collapsed, and singletons that could not be merged were discarded. Reads were aligned to IMGT to assign V, D and J genes, CDR3 length, and insertions or deletions at six rearrangement sites. Clonotype counts were normalized to sorted cell number within each subset before computing true diversity and Gini coefficients with the tcR R package. The overlap coefficient, calculated on TCRB nucleotide sequences, was used to quantify repertoire sharing. This is the immuneACCESS table as TCRdb keeps it, with only in-frame sequences that have V and J called. A part of the clones is gone; compared with another copy, unresolved V genes explain less than half, and the rest is unexplained. D and trimming come from the DNA, and the V and J calls and clone size come from that table. This sample holds some 370,000 clones; around 10% were observed only once. Less than 0.65% of the sample is taken by the ten largest.

A single peripheral blood draw of around 100 mL on average was collected from each donor into heparinised tubes. Using a panel that included CD45RO, CCR7, CD25, CD127, CD95 and CD27, naive, central memory, regulatory and stem cell-like memory CD4+ T cells were sorted on a BD FACSAria II. Every sorted population had a purity above 95%. PBMCs were isolated immediately by Lymphoprep density gradient centrifugation and stained directly without culture. Samples were stained and sorted in pairs, with one healthy donor and one patient per experiment, so that batch effects were minimized. Here is what the overall study found, with its caveats: Because cDNA was sequenced instead of genomic DNA, highly expressing activated cells could be over-represented, though the groups showed no difference in activation or CD3 levels. Because small numbers of individuals were included in the HLA sub-analyses, any influence of HLA type on TCRB rearrangement was left unresolved. Naive, central memory and regulatory TCRB repertoires appeared to be more alike among patients than among healthy donors. Shorter templates might have been favored by PCR, but patient and control samples were amplified and corrected together, so both groups would have been affected equally by any skew. In all four CD4+ subsets, TCRB CDR3 length was moderately but significantly shorter in type 1 diabetes patients. At VDJ recombination sites, type 1 diabetes patients had fewer insertions and more deleted nucleotides, which implies abnormalities in thymic rearrangement.

The sample comprised central memory CD4+ T cells from blood. The chain couples TRBV30 to TRBJ2-7, with 7 central nucleotides matching TRBD2. The sequence came from a man aged 25-45 years with type 1 diabetes. CDR3 sequence: CAWSVLGGRGYEQYF. The bases are TGTGCCTGGAGTGTACTGGGCGGGAGAGGTTACGAGCAGTACTTC. Outside the CDR3, residues come from the reference TRBV30 and TRBJ2-7 proteins, so the full variable domain is: SQTIHQWPATLVQPVGSPLSLECTVEGTSNPNLYWYRQAAGRGLQLLFYSVGIGQISSEVPQNLSASRPQDRQFILSSKKLLLSDSGFYLCAWSVLGGRGYEQYFGPGTRLTVT.